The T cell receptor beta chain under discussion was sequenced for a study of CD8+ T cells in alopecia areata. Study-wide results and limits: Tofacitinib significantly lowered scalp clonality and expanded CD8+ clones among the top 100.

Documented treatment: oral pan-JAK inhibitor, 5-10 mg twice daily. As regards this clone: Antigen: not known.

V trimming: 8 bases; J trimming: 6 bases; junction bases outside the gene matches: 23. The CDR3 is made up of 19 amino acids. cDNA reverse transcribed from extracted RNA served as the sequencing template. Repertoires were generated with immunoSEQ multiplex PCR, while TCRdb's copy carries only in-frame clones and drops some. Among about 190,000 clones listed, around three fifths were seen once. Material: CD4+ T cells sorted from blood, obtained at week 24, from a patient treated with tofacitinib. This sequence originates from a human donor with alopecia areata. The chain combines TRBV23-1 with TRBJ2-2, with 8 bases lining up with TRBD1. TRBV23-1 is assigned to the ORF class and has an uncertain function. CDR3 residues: CASVPFVRGLPPVAGELFF. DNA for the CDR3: TGCGCCAGCGTACCTTTTGTCAGGGGGCTCCCACCTGTCGCCGGGGAGCTGTTTTTT.